The rows below give T cell receptor beta chains drawn from one sample of a study of CD8 T cells in Susac syndrome. TCRdb reprocessed the immunoSEQ multiplex PCR reads with MiXCR, giving one entry per CDR3 protein. The table lists under 150,000 distinct CDR3 sequences, around 94% of them singletons. The specimen was CD4+ T cells from PBMCs. All receptors derive from a human donor with multiple sclerosis. The CDR3 runs from the conserved cysteine through the conserved F or W.

v_gene: TRBV19
j_gene: TRBJ1-1
CDR3aa: CASGAGNRWAFF

v_gene: TRBV4-1
j_gene: TRBJ2-7
CDR3aa: CASSQESDYEQYF

v_gene: TRBV5-1
j_gene: TRBJ2-5
CDR3aa: CASSLERIKETQYF

v_gene: TRBV30
j_gene: TRBJ1-5
CDR3aa: CAWGQGSNQPQHF

v_gene: TRBV9
j_gene: TRBJ1-6
CDR3aa: CASSARTGRRDSPLHF

v_gene: TRBV18
j_gene: TRBJ2-1
CDR3aa: CASSPPGLAGGDEQFF

v_gene: TRBV6-2/TRBV6-3
j_gene: TRBJ1-3
CDR3aa: CASSYSRSSENTIYF

v_gene: TRBV7-9
j_gene: TRBJ2-7
CDR3aa: CASSSVAYSYEQYF

v_gene: TRBV6-5
j_gene: TRBJ1-2
CDR3aa: CASSSSGETYGYTF

v_gene: TRBV18
j_gene: TRBJ2-1
CDR3aa: CASSPRQFF

v_gene: TRBV9
j_gene: TRBJ1-2
CDR3aa: CASSPPGTGYTF

v_gene: TRBV3-1
j_gene: TRBJ2-5
CDR3aa: CASSQGGETQYF

v_gene: TRBV6-6
j_gene: TRBJ1-2
CDR3aa: CASSGNSDGYTF

v_gene: TRBV7-9
j_gene: TRBJ2-1
CDR3aa: CALDGTSGNYNEQFF

v_gene: TRBV20-1
j_gene: TRBJ1-2
CDR3aa: CSARDTGVHGYTF

v_gene: TRBV5-1
j_gene: TRBJ1-5
CDR3aa: CASSLEPDSNQPQHF

v_gene: TRBV7-2
j_gene: TRBJ1-5
CDR3aa: CASSLNRDQPQHF

v_gene: TRBV14
j_gene: TRBJ2-7
CDR3aa: CASSQIDLLESEQYF

v_gene: TRBV7-2
j_gene: TRBJ2-7
CDR3aa: CASSLDSGGVFYEQYF

v_gene: TRBV7-6
j_gene: TRBJ2-2
CDR3aa: CASSAPNTGELFF

v_gene: TRBV30
j_gene: TRBJ1-1
CDR3aa: CAWSRAQSVEAFF

v_gene: TRBV27
j_gene: TRBJ2-7
CDR3aa: CATGGIPYEQYF

v_gene: TRBV30
j_gene: TRBJ1-5
CDR3aa: CAWRSRGDQPQHF

v_gene: TRBV7-9
j_gene: TRBJ1-2
CDR3aa: CASLGGRDGYGYTF

v_gene: TRBV29-1
j_gene: TRBJ2-3
CDR3aa: CSVELTGTARTDTQYF

v_gene: TRBV29-1
j_gene: TRBJ1-3
CDR3aa: CSAEDGGNTIYF

v_gene: TRBV12-3/TRBV12-4
j_gene: TRBJ2-6
CDR3aa: CASSLSSGANVLTF

v_gene: TRBV10-2
j_gene: TRBJ1-5
CDR3aa: CASSESQTGPQHF

v_gene: TRBV30
j_gene: TRBJ1-5
CDR3aa: CAWKHSGNQPQHF

v_gene: TRBV4-1
j_gene: TRBJ2-7
CDR3aa: CASSEGVRRKYYEQYF

v_gene: TRBV27
j_gene: TRBJ1-2
CDR3aa: CASSYRDSSGYTF

v_gene: TRBV6-2/TRBV6-3
j_gene: TRBJ2-7
CDR3aa: CASIPQRTRPSYEQYF

v_gene: TRBV7-2
j_gene: TRBJ2-7
CDR3aa: CASSPGTVRYEQYF

v_gene: TRBV24-1
j_gene: TRBJ1-5
CDR3aa: CATSDIGPNQPQHF

v_gene: TRBV12-2
j_gene: TRBJ1-2
CDR3aa: CASRFLGRATNNYGYTF

v_gene: TRBV7-2
j_gene: TRBJ1-1
CDR3aa: CASSSLGGGYTEAFF

v_gene: TRBV5-4
j_gene: TRBJ2-4
CDR3aa: CASSSGQGSPLKNIQYF

v_gene: TRBV20-1
j_gene: TRBJ2-3
CDR3aa: CSARDLGFVDTQYF

v_gene: TRBV20-1
j_gene: TRBJ1-1
CDR3aa: CSALRTVNTEAFF

v_gene: TRBV27
j_gene: TRBJ2-1
CDR3aa: CASSRHTGGSVDNEQFF

v_gene: TRBV7-2
j_gene: TRBJ1-6
CDR3aa: CASSAQTGLGSPLHF

v_gene: TRBV7-2
j_gene: TRBJ1-2
CDR3aa: CASRYTPGQANYGYTF

v_gene: TRBV2
j_gene: TRBJ2-7
CDR3aa: CASKSRGHSDEQYF

v_gene: TRBV5-1
j_gene: TRBJ1-2
CDR3aa: CASGFRDYGYTF

v_gene: TRBV2
j_gene: TRBJ2-2
CDR3aa: CASSGQGSTGELFF

v_gene: TRBV19
j_gene: TRBJ1-3
CDR3aa: CASSTGQVGNTIYF

v_gene: TRBV4-3
j_gene: TRBJ1-6
CDR3aa: CASSSRGRQSPLHF

v_gene: TRBV10-3
j_gene: TRBJ1-2
CDR3aa: CAISEFGYGYTF

v_gene: TRBV5-1
j_gene: TRBJ1-1
CDR3aa: CASSRGQGAAEAFF

v_gene: TRBV30
j_gene: TRBJ1-5
CDR3aa: CAWSVLPAGDQPQHF

v_gene: TRBV27
j_gene: TRBJ2-4
CDR3aa: CASSPWDTGAKNIQYF